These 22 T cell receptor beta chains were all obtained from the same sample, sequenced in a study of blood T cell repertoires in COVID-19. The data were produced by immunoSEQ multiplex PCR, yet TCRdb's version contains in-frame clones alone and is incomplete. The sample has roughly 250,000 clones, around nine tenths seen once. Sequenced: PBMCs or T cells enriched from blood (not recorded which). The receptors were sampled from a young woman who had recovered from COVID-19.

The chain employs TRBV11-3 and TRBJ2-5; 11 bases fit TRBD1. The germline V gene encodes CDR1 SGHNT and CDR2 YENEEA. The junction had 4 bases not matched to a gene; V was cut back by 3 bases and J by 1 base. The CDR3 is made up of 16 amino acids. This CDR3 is CASSFGDRGGQETQYF. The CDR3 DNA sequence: TGTGCCAGCAGCTTCGGGGACAGGGGGGGCCAAGAGACCCAGTACTTC.

CDR3 region: CASSVVSIGGTQYF. CDR3 DNA sequence: TGTGCCAGCAGCGTAGTATCCATTGGAGGTACGCAGTATTTT. The genes are TRBV9 and TRBJ2-3; D may be TRBD2 (5 bases). Germline V gene sequence: CDR1 SGDLS, CDR2 YYNGEE. The CDR3 is made up of 14 amino acids. Deletions cut 0 bases from V and 8 bases from J, with 13 bases between.

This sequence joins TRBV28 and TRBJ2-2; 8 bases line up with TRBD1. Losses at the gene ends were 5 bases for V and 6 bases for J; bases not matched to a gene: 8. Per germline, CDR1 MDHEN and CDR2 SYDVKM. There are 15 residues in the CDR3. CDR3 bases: TGTGCCAGCAGTGTCCAGGACAGGGTATCCGGGGAGCTGTTTTTT. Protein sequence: CASSVQDRVSGELFF.

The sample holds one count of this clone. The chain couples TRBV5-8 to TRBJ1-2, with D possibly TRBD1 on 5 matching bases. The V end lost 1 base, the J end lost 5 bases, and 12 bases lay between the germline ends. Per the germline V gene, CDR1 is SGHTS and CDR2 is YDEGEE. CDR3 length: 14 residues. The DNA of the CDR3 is TGTGCCAGCAGCTTGAGCGGGACCCAATATGGCTACACCTTC. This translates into CASSLSGTQYGYTF. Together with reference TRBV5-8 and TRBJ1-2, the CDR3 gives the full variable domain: EAGVTQSPTHLIKTRGQQATLRCSPISGHTSVYWYQQALGLGLQFLLWYDEGEERNRGNFPPRFSGRQFPNYSSELNVNALELEDSALYLCASSLSGTQYGYTFGSGTRLTVV.

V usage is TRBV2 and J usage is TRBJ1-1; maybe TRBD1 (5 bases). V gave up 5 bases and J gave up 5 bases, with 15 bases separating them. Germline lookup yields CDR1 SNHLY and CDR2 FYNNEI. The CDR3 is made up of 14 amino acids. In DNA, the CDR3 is TGTGCCAGCAGTATCCGGGCCGGGGGGACTGAAGCTTTCTTT. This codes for CASSIRAGGTEAFF.

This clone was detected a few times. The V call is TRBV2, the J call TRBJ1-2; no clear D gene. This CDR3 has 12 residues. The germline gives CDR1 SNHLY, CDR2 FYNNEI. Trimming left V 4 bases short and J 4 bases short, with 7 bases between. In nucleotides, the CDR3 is TGTGCCAGCAGTGGTCAGGTCTATGGCTACACCTTC. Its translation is CASSGQVYGYTF.

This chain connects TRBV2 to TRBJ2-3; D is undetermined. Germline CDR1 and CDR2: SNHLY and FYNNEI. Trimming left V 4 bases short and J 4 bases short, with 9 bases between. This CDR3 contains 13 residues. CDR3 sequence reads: CASSAGEPDTQYF. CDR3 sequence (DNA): TGTGCCAGCAGTGCAGGCGAGCCAGATACGCAGTATTTT.

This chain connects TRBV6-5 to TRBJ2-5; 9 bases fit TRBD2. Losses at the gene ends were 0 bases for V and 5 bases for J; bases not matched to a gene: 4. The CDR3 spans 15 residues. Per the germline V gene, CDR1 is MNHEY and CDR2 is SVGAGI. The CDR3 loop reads CASSYSAGGPETQYF. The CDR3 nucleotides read TGTGCCAGCAGTTACTCTGCGGGGGGGCCCGAGACCCAGTACTTC.

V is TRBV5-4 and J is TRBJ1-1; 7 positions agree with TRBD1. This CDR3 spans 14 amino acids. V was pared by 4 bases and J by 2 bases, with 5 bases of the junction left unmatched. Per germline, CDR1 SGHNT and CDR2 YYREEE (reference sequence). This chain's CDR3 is CASSRGTVNTEAFF. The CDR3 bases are TGTGCCAGCAGCCGCGGGACAGTCAACACTGAAGCTTTCTTT.

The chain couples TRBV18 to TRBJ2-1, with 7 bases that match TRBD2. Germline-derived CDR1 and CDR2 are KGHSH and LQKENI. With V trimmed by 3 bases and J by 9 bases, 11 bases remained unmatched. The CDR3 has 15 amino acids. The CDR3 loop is CASSPSGESGGEQFF. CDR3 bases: TGTGCCAGCTCACCCAGCGGAGAGTCGGGAGGTGAGCAGTTCTTC.

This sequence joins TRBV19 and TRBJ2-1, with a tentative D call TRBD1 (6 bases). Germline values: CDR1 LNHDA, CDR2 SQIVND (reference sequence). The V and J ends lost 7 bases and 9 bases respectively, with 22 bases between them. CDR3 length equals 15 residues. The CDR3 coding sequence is TGTGCCAGTAAATCCCAGGGGCGTCAACACGGTGAGCAGTTCTTC. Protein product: CASKSQGRQHGEQFF.

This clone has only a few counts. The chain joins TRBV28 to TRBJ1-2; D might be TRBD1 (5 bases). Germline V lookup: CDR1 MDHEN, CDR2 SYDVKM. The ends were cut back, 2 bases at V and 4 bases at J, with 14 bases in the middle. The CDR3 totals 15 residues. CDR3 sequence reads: CASSLVGVQAYGYTF. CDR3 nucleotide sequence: TGTGCCAGCAGTTTAGTAGGGGTGCAAGCCTATGGCTACACCTTC.

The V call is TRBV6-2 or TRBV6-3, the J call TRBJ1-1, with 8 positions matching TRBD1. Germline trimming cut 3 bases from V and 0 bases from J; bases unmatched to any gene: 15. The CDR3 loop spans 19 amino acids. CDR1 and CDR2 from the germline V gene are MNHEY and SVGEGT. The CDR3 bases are TGTGCCAGCAGTTATATCGATGAACCGGACAGGGAAATGAACACTGAAGCTTTCTTT. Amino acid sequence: CASSYIDEPDREMNTEAFF.

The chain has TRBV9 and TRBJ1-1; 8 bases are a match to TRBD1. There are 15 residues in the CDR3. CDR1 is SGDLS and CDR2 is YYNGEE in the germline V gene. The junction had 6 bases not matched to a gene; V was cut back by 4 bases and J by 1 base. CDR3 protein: CASSRRGTGNTEAFF. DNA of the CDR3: TGTGCCAGCAGCCGGAGGGGGACAGGGAACACTGAAGCTTTCTTT. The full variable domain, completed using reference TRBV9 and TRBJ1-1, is DSGVTQTPKHLITATGQRVTLRCSPRSGDLSVYWYQQSLDQGLQFLIQYYNGEERAKGNILERFSAQQFPDLHSELNLSSLELGDSALYFCASSRRGTGNTEAFFGQGTRLTVV.

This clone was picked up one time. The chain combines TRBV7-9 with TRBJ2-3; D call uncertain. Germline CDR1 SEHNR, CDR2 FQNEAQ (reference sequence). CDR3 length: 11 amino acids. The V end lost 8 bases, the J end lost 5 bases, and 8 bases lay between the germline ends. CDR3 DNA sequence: TGTGCCAGCCCTTCGGGAGATACGCAGTATTTT. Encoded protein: CASPSGDTQYF.

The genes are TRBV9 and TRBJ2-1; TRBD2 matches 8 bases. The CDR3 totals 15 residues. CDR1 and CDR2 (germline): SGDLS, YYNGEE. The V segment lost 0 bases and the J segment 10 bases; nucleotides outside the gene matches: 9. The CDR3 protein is CASSVASSGPREQFF. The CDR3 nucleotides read TGTGCCAGCAGCGTAGCGTCTAGCGGGCCTAGGGAGCAGTTCTTC.

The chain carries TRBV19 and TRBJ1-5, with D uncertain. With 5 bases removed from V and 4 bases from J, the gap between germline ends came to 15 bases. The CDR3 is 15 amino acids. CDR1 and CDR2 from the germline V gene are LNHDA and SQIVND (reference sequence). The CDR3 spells CASSSTGRGNQPQHF. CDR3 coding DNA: TGTGCCAGTAGTTCGACGGGCCGGGGAAATCAGCCCCAGCATTTT. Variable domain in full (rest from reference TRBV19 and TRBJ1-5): DGGITQSPKYLFRKEGQNVTLSCEQNLNHDAMYWYRQDPGQGLRLIYYSQIVNDFQKGDIAEGYSVSREKKESFPLTVTSAQKNPTAFYLCASSSTGRGNQPQHFGDGTRLSIL.

The CDR3 coding sequence is TGTGCCAGCAGCACCTCGGACACACGAGCCTACAATGAGCAGTTCTTC. It encodes CASSTSDTRAYNEQFF. This chain connects TRBV6-2 or TRBV6-3 to TRBJ2-1; possibly TRBD1 for D (5 bases). V was cut by 6 bases and J by 2 bases, with 17 bases left in between. This CDR3 region has 16 residues. Looked up from germline, CDR1 is MNHEY and CDR2 is SVGEGT.

The CDR3 coding sequence is TGCGCCAGCAGCCAAGGGGGAGGGACAGGGTACTACGAGCAGTACTTC. As protein: CASSQGGGTGYYEQYF. This chain connects TRBV4-3 to TRBJ2-7, with 9 bases that match TRBD1. Germline CDR1 LGHNA, CDR2 YSLEER. The V segment lost 1 base and the J segment 3 bases; nucleotides outside the gene matches: 7. The CDR3 contains 16 residues.

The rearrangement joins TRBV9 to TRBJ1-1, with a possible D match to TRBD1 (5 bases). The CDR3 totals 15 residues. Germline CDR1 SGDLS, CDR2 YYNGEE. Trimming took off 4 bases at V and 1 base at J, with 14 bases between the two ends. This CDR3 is CASSSSRVGNTEAFF. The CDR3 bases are TGTGCCAGCAGCAGTAGCAGGGTCGGGAACACTGAAGCTTTCTTT.

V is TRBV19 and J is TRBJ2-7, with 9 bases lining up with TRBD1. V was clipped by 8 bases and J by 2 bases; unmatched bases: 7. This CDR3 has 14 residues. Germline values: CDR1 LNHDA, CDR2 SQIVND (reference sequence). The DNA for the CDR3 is TGTGCCAGTGCACAGAGGACAGGGGCCTACGAGCAGTACTTC. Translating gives CASAQRTGAYEQYF.

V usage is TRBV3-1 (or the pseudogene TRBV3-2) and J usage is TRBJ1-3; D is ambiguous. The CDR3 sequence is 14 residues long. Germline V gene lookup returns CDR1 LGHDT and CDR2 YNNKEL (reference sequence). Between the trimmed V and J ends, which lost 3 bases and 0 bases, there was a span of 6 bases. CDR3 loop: CASSHSSSGNTIYF. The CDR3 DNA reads TGTGCCAGCAGCCATTCTAGCTCTGGAAACACCATATATTTT.